These 22 T cell receptor beta chains came from one sample sequenced in a study of cytomegalovirus exposure and HLA in healthy donors. This PCR relied on a set of 60 Vbeta primers and 13 Jbeta primers. The repertoire was sequenced with immunoSEQ multiplex PCR; TCRdb's copy has only in-frame clones and lacks some. The table shows tens of thousands of clones, with more than 65% occurring only once. The specimen sequenced was PBMCs. The source is a male donor in good health and CMV-seropositive.

This rearrangement joins TRBV10-1 to TRBJ2-7; the D gene is possibly TRBD1 (5 bases). CDR3 size: 13 residues. CDR1 and CDR2 (germline): WNHNN, SYGVQD (reference sequence). Trimming removed 5 bases at V and 1 base at J, with 9 bases between. CDR3 in amino acids: CASSFDSSYEQYF. As DNA, the CDR3 is TGCGCCAGCAGTTTTGACAGTTCCTACGAGCAGTACTTC.

The chain employs TRBV30 and TRBJ1-1, with D maybe TRBD1 (5 bases). The CDR3 contains 12 residues. Per germline, CDR1 GTSNPN and CDR2 SVGIG (reference sequence). V was clipped by 4 bases and J by 10 bases, with 16 bases between them. In DNA, the CDR3 is TGTGCCTGGACTGGGTGGGCGGGACGAGCTTTCTTT. Translated: CAWTGWAGRAFF.

This clone has more than one count but fewer than ten. The chain couples TRBV5-1 to TRBJ2-2; TRBD1 agrees at 8 bases. J gave up 6 bases and V 0 bases, and 4 bases lay outside the gene matches. CDR1 is SGHRS, CDR2 YFSETQ, per germline. This CDR3 spans 15 amino acids. The CDR3 DNA is TGCGCCAGCAGCTTGGCTAGACAGGGGTCCGGGGAGCTGTTTTTT. This translates into CASSLARQGSGELFF.

The chain is built from TRBV10-3 and TRBJ1-4; possible D gene TRBD1, 5 bases. V was trimmed by 4 bases and J by 0 bases, leaving 6 bases between them. Germline CDR1 is ENHRY and CDR2 is SYGVKD. This CDR3 region has 14 residues. The CDR3 region has the DNA TGTGCCATCAGTGGGGGCGCAACTAATGAAAAACTGTTTTTT. Its translation is CAISGGATNEKLFF.

This clone was seen more than once but under ten times. V gene TRBV4-1 combines with J gene TRBJ1-2; 11 bases are shared with TRBD1. The CDR3 extends over 16 amino acids. V dropped 6 bases and J dropped 8; count of bases not matched to a gene: 14. The germline gives CDR1 MGHRA, CDR2 YSYEKL. The CDR3 DNA reads TGCGCCAGCAGTCCAAGATTGGGACAGGGGGTTGAGGGCTACACCTTC. Translation gives CASSPRLGQGVEGYTF.

A word on this clone: The same CDR3 arises from other DNA sequences in this sample as well. The gene calls are TRBV5-1 and TRBJ2-5; TRBD2 is a possible D gene (5 bases). CDR1 and CDR2 (germline): SGHRS, YFSETQ. V was trimmed by 4 bases and J by 7 bases, leaving 14 bases between them. The CDR3 spans 13 residues. The CDR3 DNA follows: TGCGCCAGCAGCAACGGGCCAGGAGGGACCCAGTACTTC. This encodes CASSNGPGGTQYF.

The V call is TRBV18, the J call TRBJ1-6; D is undetermined. From germline, CDR1 is KGHSH and CDR2 LQKENI. The CDR3 covers 14 residues. Between the trimmed V and J ends, which lost 3 bases and 9 bases, there was a span of 12 bases. This CDR3 reads CASSPDNSPSPLHF. The CDR3 DNA reads TGTGCCAGCTCACCCGACAACTCCCCTTCACCCCTCCACTTT.

This chain joins TRBV27 and TRBJ2-7, with 9 nucleotides matching TRBD2. Germline V gives CDR1 MNHEY, CDR2 SMNVEV (reference sequence). J gave up 2 bases and V 5 bases, and 4 bases lay outside the gene matches. CDR3 size: 14 residues. The CDR3 nucleotides read TGTGCCAGCAGTAAGACTAGCGGAGCCTACGAGCAGTACTTC. It is translated as CASSKTSGAYEQYF.

The chain recombines TRBV4-2 with TRBJ1-2, with TRBD1 matching over 8 bases. Germline CDR1 reads LGHNA; CDR2 reads YNFKEQ. The CDR3 has 15 amino acids. V lost 1 base, J lost 8 bases, and 9 bases stayed unmatched. The CDR3: CASSQAYGTGGGYTF. The CDR3 DNA reads as TGTGCCAGCAGCCAAGCATACGGGACAGGCGGGGGCTACACCTTC.

This chain uses TRBV9 with TRBJ2-6, with TRBD1 matching over 7 bases. Germline-derived CDR1 and CDR2 are SGDLS and YYNGEE. CDR3 size: 15 residues. Trimming at V came to 4 bases and at J to 4 bases, leaving 5 bases not matched to a gene. The CDR3 sequence: CASSSTGSGANVLTF. DNA for the CDR3: TGTGCCAGCAGCTCGACAGGGAGCGGGGCCAACGTCCTGACTTTC.

The chain has TRBV18 and TRBJ2-3; D uncertain. V was cut by 6 bases and J by 6 bases, with 10 bases left in between. This CDR3 is built from 12 residues. CDR1 is KGHSH, CDR2 LQKENI, per germline. CDR3 residues: CASSPLRDTQYF. The DNA for the CDR3 is TGTGCCAGCTCCCCCCTGAGGGATACGCAGTATTTT.

This rearrangement joins TRBV9 to TRBJ1-6, with 12 bases fitting TRBD1. Germline CDR1 SGDLS, CDR2 YYNGEE. The CDR3 is 18 residues long. Trimming cost V 3 bases and J 5 bases; bases outside gene matches: 9. CDR3 in DNA: TGTGCCAGCAGCGAGGGGACAGGGGGCGCCTACAATAATTCACCCCTCCACTTT. Protein product: CASSEGTGGAYNNSPLHF.

This sequence joins TRBV6-1 and TRBJ2-7; no reliable D call. The CDR3 has 11 amino acids. Trimming left V 2 bases short and J 9 bases short, with 8 bases between. The germline V gene has CDR1 MNHNS and CDR2 SASEGT. Here the CDR3 DNA reads TGTGCCAGCAGTGAAACAGCCGCGCAGTACTTC. As protein: CASSETAAQYF.

The DNA of the CDR3 is TGTGCCAGTAGTCCCTTTATCAATCAGCCCCAGCATTTT. It encodes CASSPFINQPQHF. The chain links TRBV19 to TRBJ1-5; D ambiguous. This CDR3 has 13 residues. CDR1 LNHDA and CDR2 SQIVND come from the germline V gene (reference sequence). The germline V and J ends were trimmed by 5 bases and 3 bases, with 8 bases remaining between them.

The rearrangement joins TRBV6-6 to TRBJ1-1; TRBD1 aligns across 9 bases. The germline gives CDR1 MNHNY, CDR2 SVGAGI (reference sequence). The ends lost 6 bases at V and 4 bases at J; junction bases unmatched: 9. This CDR3 has 15 residues. CDR3 nucleotide sequence: TGTGCCAGCAGCCCTTTAGACAGGGGGGGCACTGAAGCTTTCTTT. Protein: CASSPLDRGGTEAFF.

On this clone: Additional DNA sequences in this sample encode the identical CDR3. The chain links TRBV6-5 to TRBJ1-1; unclear D gene. This CDR3 comprises 11 residues. V was cut by 1 base and J by 6 bases, with 3 bases left in between. CDR1 is MNHEY and CDR2 is SVGAGI in the germline V gene. The CDR3 loop reads CASSYLAEAFF. The CDR3 bases are TGTGCCAGCAGTTACTTAGCTGAAGCTTTCTTT.

This clone was found a few times. The V gene is TRBV4-1, the J gene TRBJ1-3, with D possibly TRBD1 on 5 matching bases. The CDR3 totals 15 residues. Per germline, CDR1 MGHRA and CDR2 YSYEKL. The V end was cut by 1 base, the J end by 0 bases, with 7 bases between. The CDR3 nucleotides read TGCGCCAGCAGCCAAGGCGACAGCTCTGGAAACACCATATATTTT. Translation gives CASSQGDSSGNTIYF.

This rearrangement joins TRBV4-3 to TRBJ2-3; 12 nucleotides line up with TRBD2. The CDR3 contains 16 residues. The V gene end was trimmed by 4 bases and the J gene end by 3 bases; junction bases not matched to a gene: 5. In germline, CDR1 is LGHNA, CDR2 YSLEER. CDR3 sequence reads: CASSPRTSGVTDTQYF. CDR3 nucleotides: TGCGCCAGCAGCCCCCGGACTAGCGGGGTAACAGATACGCAGTATTTT.

There are a few counts of this clone. The chain has TRBV7-9 and TRBJ2-7; 7 bases agree with TRBD2. The CDR3 consists of 14 residues. Trimming took 3 bases from V and 4 from J; bases not matched to a gene: 6. Germline CDR1 and CDR2: SEHNR and FQNEAQ (reference sequence). The CDR3 DNA is TGTGCCAGCAGCTTGGGAGTGGGGGGGTACGAGCAGTACTTC. Translation: CASSLGVGGYEQYF.

This clone turned up a few times. CDR3 nucleotides: TGCGCCAGCAGCCAGACCGAATCGACTAGGACCGAGCAGTACTTC. This gives the protein CASSQTESTRTEQYF. This sequence joins TRBV4-3 and TRBJ2-7, with D possibly being TRBD2 (6 bases). There are 15 residues in the CDR3. Looked up from germline, CDR1 is LGHNA and CDR2 is YSLEER. The V and J ends lost 3 bases and 6 bases respectively, with 18 bases between them.

This chain connects TRBV5-4 to TRBJ2-2, with D possibly being TRBD2 (6 bases). The CDR3 totals 17 residues. Germline V gene lookup returns CDR1 SGHNT and CDR2 YYREEE (reference sequence). V was pared by 0 bases and J by 1 base, with 13 bases between. CDR3 in amino acids: CASSLASGGVNTGELFF. CDR3 DNA sequence: TGTGCCAGCAGCTTGGCCAGTGGCGGGGTGAACACCGGGGAGCTGTTTTTT. The full variable domain, its missing parts supplied by reference TRBV5-4 and TRBJ2-2, is ETGVTQSPTHLIKTRGQQVTLRCSSQSGHNTVSWYQQALGQGPQFIFQYYREEENGRGNFPPRFSGLQFPNYSSELNVNALELDDSALYLCASSLASGGVNTGELFFGEGSRLTVL.

This sequence joins TRBV7-9 and TRBJ2-5; TRBD1 might be the D (6 bases). The CDR3 covers 13 residues. Trimming took off 6 bases at V and 4 bases at J, with 12 bases between the two ends. The germline CDR1 and CDR2 sequences are SEHNR and FQNEAQ (reference sequence). As DNA, the CDR3 is TGTGCCAGCAGTAAACAGGGTGGAGAGACCCAGTACTTC. It yields the protein CASSKQGGETQYF.